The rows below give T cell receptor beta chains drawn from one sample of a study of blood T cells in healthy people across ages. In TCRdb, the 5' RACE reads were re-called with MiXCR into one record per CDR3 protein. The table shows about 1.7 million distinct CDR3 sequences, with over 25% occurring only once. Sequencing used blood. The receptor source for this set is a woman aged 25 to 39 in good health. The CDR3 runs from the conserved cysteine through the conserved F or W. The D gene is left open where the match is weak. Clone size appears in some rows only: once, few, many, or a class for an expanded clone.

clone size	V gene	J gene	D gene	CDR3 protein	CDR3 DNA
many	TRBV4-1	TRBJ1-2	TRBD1	CASSLHRGQGNYGYTF	TGCGCCAGCAGCCTCCACAGGGGGCAGGGAAACTATGGCTACACCTTC
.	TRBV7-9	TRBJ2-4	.	CASSDEDGARNIQYF	TGTGCCAGCAGCGACGAGGACGGGGCGCGGAACATTCAGTACTTC
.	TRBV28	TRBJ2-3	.	CASSFGGAEGTDTQYF	TGTGCCAGCAGTTTTGGGGGGGCTGAGGGGACAGATACGCAGTATTTT
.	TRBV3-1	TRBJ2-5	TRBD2	CASSQESSGGAEETQYF	TGTGCCAGCAGCCAAGAGAGCAGCGGGGGGGCGGAGGAGACCCAGTACTTC
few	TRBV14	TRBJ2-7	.	CASSRRPGTSSYEQYF	TGTGCCAGCAGCCGCCGTCCGGGGACGAGCTCCTACGAGCAGTACTTC
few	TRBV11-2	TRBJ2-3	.	CASSLDWTSTDTQYF	TGTGCCAGCAGCTTAGATTGGACTAGCACAGATACGCAGTATTTT
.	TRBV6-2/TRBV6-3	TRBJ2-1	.	CASRNEEDEQFF	TGTGCCAGCAGAAATGAAGAGGATGAGCAGTTCTTC
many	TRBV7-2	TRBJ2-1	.	CASSLPGYNGQFF	TGTGCCAGCAGCTTGCCGGGTTACAATGGGCAGTTCTTC
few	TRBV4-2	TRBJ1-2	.	CASSQGDGDLYGYTF	TGTGCCAGCAGCCAGGGGGACGGGGACCTTTACGGCTACACCTTC
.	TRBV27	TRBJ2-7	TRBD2	CASSLIAGATEQYF	TGTGCCAGCAGTTTGATAGCGGGAGCGACCGAGCAGTACTTC
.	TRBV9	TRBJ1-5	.	CASSEGWGQPQHF	TGTGCCAGCAGCGAGGGTTGGGGTCAGCCCCAGCATTTT
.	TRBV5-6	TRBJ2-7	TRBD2	CASSPGMSSGIPSYEQYF	TGTGCCAGCAGCCCGGGGATGTCTAGCGGTATACCCTCCTACGAGCAGTACTTC
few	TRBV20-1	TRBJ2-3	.	CSAQRPPLDTQYF	TGCAGTGCTCAACGTCCCCCCCTGGATACGCAGTATTTT
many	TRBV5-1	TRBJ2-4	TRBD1	CASSRSGTENIQYF	TGCGCCAGCAGCCGATCCGGGACAGAAAACATTCAGTACTTC
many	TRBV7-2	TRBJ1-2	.	CASSLGASANYGYTF	TGTGCCAGCAGCTTAGGGGCCTCAGCTAACTATGGCTACACCTTC
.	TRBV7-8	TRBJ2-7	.	CASSPGSLYEQYF	TGTGCCAGCAGCCCCGGGAGCCTCTACGAGCAGTACTTC
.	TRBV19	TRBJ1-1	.	CASSTVPFGNTEAFF	TGTGCCAGTAGTACAGTCCCCTTTGGGAACACTGAAGCTTTCTTT
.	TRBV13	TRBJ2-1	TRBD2	CATHRGGPYNEQFF	TGTGCCACCCACCGGGGGGGCCCCTACAATGAGCAGTTCTTC
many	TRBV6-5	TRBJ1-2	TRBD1	CASSLEDRGYGYTF	TGTGCCAGCAGCCTAGAAGACAGGGGATATGGCTACACCTTC
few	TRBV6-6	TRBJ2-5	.	CASSRQLSETQYF	TGTGCCAGCTCCCGACAGTTATCAGAGACCCAGTACTTC
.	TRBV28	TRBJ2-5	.	CASRFLRVGETQYF	TGTGCCAGCAGGTTTCTCCGTGTGGGGGAGACCCAGTACTTC
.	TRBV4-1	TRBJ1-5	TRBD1	CARSQPRDRDDQPQHF	TGCGCCCGCAGCCAACCCCGGGACAGGGACGATCAGCCCCAGCATTTT
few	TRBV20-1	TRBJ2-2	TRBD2	CSAPRGRVSGELFF	TGCAGTGCCCCTCGCGGGAGGGTTTCCGGGGAGCTGTTTTTT
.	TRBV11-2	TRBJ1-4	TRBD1	CASSLHSGTGDEKLFF	TGTGCCAGCAGCTTACACTCCGGGACAGGGGATGAAAAACTGTTTTTT
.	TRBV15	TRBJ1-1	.	CATSRGTNTEAFF	TGTGCCACCAGCAGAGGGACGAACACTGAAGCTTTCTTT